The 15 T cell receptor beta chains reported below all come from one sample, sequenced in a study of blood T cell repertoires in COVID-19. The table came from immunoSEQ multiplex PCR; TCRdb's copy has only in-frame clones and leaves some out. The sample contains some 150,000 clones, about 79% of which appear only once. Sequenced material: PBMCs or T cells enriched from blood (not recorded which). All receptors come from a man aged 45-60 years who had recovered from COVID-19.

This chain connects TRBV12-3 or TRBV12-4 to TRBJ2-7, with D maybe TRBD1 (5 bases). This CDR3 has 11 residues. The ends were cut back, 2 bases at V and 9 bases at J, with 8 bases in the middle. CDR3 amino acids: CASSLQGSQYF. Here the CDR3 DNA reads TGTGCCAGCAGTTTACAGGGATCGCAGTACTTC.

V is TRBV7-7 and J is TRBJ2-1, with D maybe TRBD1 (6 bases). V lost 9 bases and J 4 bases, leaving 28 bases between the germline ends. Germline loops: CDR1 SSHAT, CDR2 FNYEAQ (reference sequence). The CDR3 contains 18 residues. The CDR3 here is CARGSGEMPQGHYNEQFF. CDR3 in DNA: TGTGCCAGGGGTTCCGGGGAAATGCCACAGGGCCATTACAATGAGCAGTTCTTC.

J is TRBJ2-5 and V is TRBV7-9; the match to TRBD2 covers 8 bases. Per germline, CDR1 SEHNR and CDR2 FQNEAQ (reference sequence). V lost 2 bases to trimming and J lost 1 base; unmatched junction nucleotides: 3. The CDR3 consists of 15 residues. In DNA, the CDR3 is TGTGCCAGCAGCTTAAACGGGGGGGCCCAAGAGACCCAGTACTTC. This gives the protein CASSLNGGAQETQYF.

The V call is TRBV3-1 (or the pseudogene TRBV3-2), the J call TRBJ2-5, with 8 bases that match TRBD1. Germline trimming cut 2 bases from V and 2 bases from J; bases unmatched to any gene: 1. Per germline, CDR1 LGHDT and CDR2 YNNKEL (reference sequence). CDR3 length equals 14 residues. This CDR3 reads CASSQHRGQETQYF. In nucleotides, the CDR3 is TGTGCCAGCAGCCAACACAGGGGGCAAGAGACCCAGTACTTC.

The chain employs TRBV7-8 and TRBJ2-7, with no clear D. Trimming left V 2 bases short and J 4 bases short, with 9 bases between. The CDR3 covers 13 residues. Germline lookup yields CDR1 SGHVS and CDR2 FQNEAQ. This CDR3 is CASSLLQTYEQYF. The DNA of the CDR3 is TGTGCCAGCAGCTTATTACAGACATACGAGCAGTACTTC.

The gene calls are TRBV10-1 and TRBJ2-5; tentatively, D is TRBD1 (5 bases). The CDR3 extends over 13 amino acids. In germline, CDR1 is WNHNN, CDR2 SYGVQD (reference sequence). Trimming shortened V by 8 bases and J by 4 bases, and 14 bases separated the two germline ends. The CDR3 DNA is TGCGCCAGCGGAAGGGGATTGGGAGAGACCCAGTACTTC. This gives the protein CASGRGLGETQYF.

This chain joins TRBV19 and TRBJ2-5; 10 bases match TRBD1. Trimming cost V 3 bases and J 6 bases; bases outside gene matches: 10. Germline V gene lookup returns CDR1 LNHDA and CDR2 SQIVND (reference sequence). The CDR3 has 16 amino acids. The CDR3 nucleotides read TGTGCCAGTAGTATCGACAGGGGGCCCTCCACCCAGACCCAGTACTTC. It translates to CASSIDRGPSTQTQYF.

Comments on this clone: Other nucleotide sequences from this sample produce the same CDR3. The chain has TRBV6-5 and TRBJ2-7, with TRBD1 matching 11 bases. J gave up 2 bases and V 0 bases, and 0 bases lay outside the gene matches. CDR1 and CDR2 from the germline V gene are MNHEY and SVGAGI. This CDR3 has 15 amino acids. Here the CDR3 reads CASSYSGQGAYEQYF. Here the CDR3 DNA reads TGTGCCAGCAGTTACTCGGGACAGGGGGCCTACGAGCAGTACTTC.

This clone was detected once. The chain carries TRBV19 and TRBJ2-7; D gene uncertain. There are 15 residues in the CDR3. CDR1 and CDR2 (germline): LNHDA, SQIVND (reference sequence). With 5 bases removed from V and 5 bases from J, the gap between germline ends came to 19 bases. This CDR3 reads CASSVAGRPPNEQYF. The CDR3, as DNA: TGTGCCAGTAGTGTCGCAGGTCGACCTCCTAACGAGCAGTACTTC.

This sequence joins TRBV13 and TRBJ1-1; D perhaps matches TRBD1 (5 bases). This CDR3 is built from 15 residues. V lost 4 bases and J lost 4, with 16 bases in between. Germline CDR1 PRHDT, CDR2 FYEKMQ (reference sequence). The CDR3 spells CASSSRAQGSTEAFF. CDR3 bases: TGTGCCAGCAGCTCCAGGGCCCAGGGTAGCACTGAAGCTTTCTTT. Based on the CDR3 plus reference TRBV13 and TRBJ1-1, the full variable domain is AAGVIQSPRHLIKEKRETATLKCYPIPRHDTVYWYQQGPGQDPQFLISFYEKMQSDKGSIPDRFSAQQFSDYHSELNMSSLELGDSALYFCASSSRAQGSTEAFFGQGTRLTVV.

This clone has a single count. The chain recombines TRBV6-5 with TRBJ1-1; no reliable D call. Trimming removed 4 bases at V and 0 bases at J, with 3 bases between. Germline CDR1 MNHEY, CDR2 SVGAGI. The CDR3 is 12 amino acids. This CDR3 reads CASSSVNTEAFF. CDR3 sequence (DNA): TGTGCCAGCAGTTCTGTGAACACTGAAGCTTTCTTT.

J is TRBJ1-4 and V is TRBV6-5; D uncertain. The CDR3 has 15 amino acids. Germline assignment: CDR1 MNHEY and CDR2 SVGAGI. V was pared by 0 bases and J by 5 bases, with 10 bases between. This chain's CDR3 is CASSYSPRINEKLFF. CDR3 sequence (DNA): TGTGCCAGCAGTTACTCCCCCAGGATCAATGAAAAACTGTTTTTT.

The gene calls are TRBV5-4 and TRBJ2-5; D gene unclear. The CDR3 totals 13 residues. The V and J ends lost 4 bases and 2 bases respectively, with 9 bases between them. The germline gives CDR1 SGHNT, CDR2 YYREEE (reference sequence). CDR3 sequence reads: CASSETRQETQYF. DNA for the CDR3: TGTGCCAGCAGCGAGACACGGCAAGAGACCCAGTACTTC.

J is TRBJ2-2 and V is TRBV7-6, with 9 bases identical to TRBD1. The CDR3 is made up of 15 amino acids. V shed 4 bases and J 3 bases; nucleotides not matched to a gene: 3. Germline CDR1 and CDR2: SGHVS and FNYEAQ. The CDR3 DNA is TGTGCCAGCAGCTGGGACAGGGTAGACACCGGGGAGCTGTTTTTT. Protein: CASSWDRVDTGELFF.

The CDR3 sequence is CASSLATGGPYEQYF. In nucleotides, the CDR3 is TGCGCCAGCAGCTTGGCAACAGGGGGCCCCTACGAGCAGTACTTC. This chain uses TRBV5-1 with TRBJ2-7, with 9 nucleotides matching TRBD1. V was clipped by 0 bases and J by 2 bases; unmatched bases: 3. The CDR3 is 15 residues long. Looked up from germline, CDR1 is SGHRS and CDR2 is YFSETQ.